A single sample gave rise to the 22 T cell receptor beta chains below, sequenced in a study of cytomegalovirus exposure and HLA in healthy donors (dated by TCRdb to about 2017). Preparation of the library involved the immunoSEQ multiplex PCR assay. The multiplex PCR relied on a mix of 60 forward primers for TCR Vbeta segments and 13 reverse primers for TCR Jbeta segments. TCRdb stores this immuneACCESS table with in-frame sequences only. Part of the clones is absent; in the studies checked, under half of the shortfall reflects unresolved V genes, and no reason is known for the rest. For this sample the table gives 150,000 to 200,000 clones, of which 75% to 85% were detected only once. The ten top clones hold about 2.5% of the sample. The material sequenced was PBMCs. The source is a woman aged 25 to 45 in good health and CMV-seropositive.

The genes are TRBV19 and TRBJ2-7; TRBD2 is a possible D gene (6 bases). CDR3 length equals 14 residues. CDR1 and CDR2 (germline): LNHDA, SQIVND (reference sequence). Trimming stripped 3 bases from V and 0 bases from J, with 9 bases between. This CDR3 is CASSMRGYSYEQYF. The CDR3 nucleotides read TGTGCCAGTAGTATGCGGGGCTACTCCTACGAGCAGTACTTC. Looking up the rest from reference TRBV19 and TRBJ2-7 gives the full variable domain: DGGITQSPKYLFRKEGQNVTLSCEQNLNHDAMYWYRQDPGQGLRLIYYSQIVNDFQKGDIAEGYSVSREKKESFPLTVTSAQKNPTAFYLCASSMRGYSYEQYFGPGTRLTVT.

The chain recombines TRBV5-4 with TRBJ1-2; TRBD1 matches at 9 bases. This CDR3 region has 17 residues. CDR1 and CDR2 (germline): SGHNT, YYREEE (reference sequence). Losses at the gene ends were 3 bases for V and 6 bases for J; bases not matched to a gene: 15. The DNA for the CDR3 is TGTGCCAGCAGCTCTCTGTGGGGGACAGGGAGGATCAATGGCTACACCTTC. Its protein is CASSSLWGTGRINGYTF.

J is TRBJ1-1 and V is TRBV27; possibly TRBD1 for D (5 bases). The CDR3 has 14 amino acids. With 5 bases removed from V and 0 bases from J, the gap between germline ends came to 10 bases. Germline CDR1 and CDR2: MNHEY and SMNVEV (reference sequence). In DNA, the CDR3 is TGTGCCAGCAGTATCCGACAGCTGAACACTGAAGCTTTCTTT. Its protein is CASSIRQLNTEAFF.

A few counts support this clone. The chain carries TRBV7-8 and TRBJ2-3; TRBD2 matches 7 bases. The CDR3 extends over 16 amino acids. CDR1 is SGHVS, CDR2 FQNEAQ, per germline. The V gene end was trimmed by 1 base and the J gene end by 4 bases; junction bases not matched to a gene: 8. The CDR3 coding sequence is TGTGCCAGCAGCTTAGATTGGACTAGTAAAGCAGATACGCAGTATTTT. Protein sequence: CASSLDWTSKADTQYF.

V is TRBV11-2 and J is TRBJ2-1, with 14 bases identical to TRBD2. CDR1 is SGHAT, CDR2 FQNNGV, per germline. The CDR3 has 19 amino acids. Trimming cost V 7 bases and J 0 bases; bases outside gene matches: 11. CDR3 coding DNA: TGTGCCAGCACCGTTGGACTAGCGGGGGGCCGAAGCTCCTACAATGAGCAGTTCTTC. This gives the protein CASTVGLAGGRSSYNEQFF.

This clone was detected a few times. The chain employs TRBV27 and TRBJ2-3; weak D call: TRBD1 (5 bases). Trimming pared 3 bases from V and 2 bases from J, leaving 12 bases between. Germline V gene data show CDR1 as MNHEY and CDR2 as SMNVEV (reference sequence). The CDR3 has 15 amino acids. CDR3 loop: CASSLDTLNTDTQYF. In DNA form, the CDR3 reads TGTGCCAGCAGTTTGGACACTTTAAACACAGATACGCAGTATTTT.

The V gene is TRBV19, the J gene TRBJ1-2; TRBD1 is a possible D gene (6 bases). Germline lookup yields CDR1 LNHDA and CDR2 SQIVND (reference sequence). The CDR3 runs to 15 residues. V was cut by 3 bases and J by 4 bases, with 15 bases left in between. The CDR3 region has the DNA TGTGCCAGTAGTATGGCCTACACAGGGCGCTATGGCTACACCTTC. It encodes CASSMAYTGRYGYTF.

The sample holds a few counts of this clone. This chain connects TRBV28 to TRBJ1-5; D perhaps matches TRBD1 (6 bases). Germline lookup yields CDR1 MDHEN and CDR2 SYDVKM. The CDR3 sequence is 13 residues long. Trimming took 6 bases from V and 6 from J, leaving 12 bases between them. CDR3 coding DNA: TGTGCCAGCAGGGCCCAAGGGGGTCAGCCCCAGCATTTT. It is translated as CASRAQGGQPQHF.

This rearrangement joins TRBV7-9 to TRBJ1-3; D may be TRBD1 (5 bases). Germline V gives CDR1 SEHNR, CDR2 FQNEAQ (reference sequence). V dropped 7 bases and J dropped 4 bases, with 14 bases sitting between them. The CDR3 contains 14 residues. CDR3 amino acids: CASTPQGGGNTIYF. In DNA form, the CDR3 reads TGTGCCAGCACCCCCCAGGGAGGGGGAAACACCATATATTTT.

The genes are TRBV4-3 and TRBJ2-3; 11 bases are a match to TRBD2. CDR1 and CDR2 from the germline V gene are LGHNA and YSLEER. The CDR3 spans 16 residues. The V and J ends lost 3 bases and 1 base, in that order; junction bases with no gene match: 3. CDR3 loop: CASSQMTSGGTDTQYF. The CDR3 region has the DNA TGCGCCAGCAGCCAGATGACTAGCGGGGGCACAGATACGCAGTATTTT.

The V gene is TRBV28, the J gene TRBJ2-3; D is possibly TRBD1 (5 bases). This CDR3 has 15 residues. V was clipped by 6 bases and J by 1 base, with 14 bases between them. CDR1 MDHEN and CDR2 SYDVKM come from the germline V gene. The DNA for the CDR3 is TGTGCCAGCAGGGGCCAAGGGGCCGGCACAGATACGCAGTATTTT. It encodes CASRGQGAGTDTQYF.

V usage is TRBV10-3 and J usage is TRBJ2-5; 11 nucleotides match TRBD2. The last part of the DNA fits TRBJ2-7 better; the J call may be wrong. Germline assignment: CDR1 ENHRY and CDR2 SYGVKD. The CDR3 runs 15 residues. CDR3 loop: CAITGLAGPPYEQYF. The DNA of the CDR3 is TGTGCCATCACCGGACTAGCGGGTCCTCCCTACGAGCAGTACTTC.

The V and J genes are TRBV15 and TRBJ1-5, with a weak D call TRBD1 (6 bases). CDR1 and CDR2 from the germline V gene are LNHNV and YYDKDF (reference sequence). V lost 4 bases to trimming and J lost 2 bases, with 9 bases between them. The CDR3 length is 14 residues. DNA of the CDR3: TGTGCCACCAGCAACAGGGTGGGCAATCAGCCCCAGCATTTT. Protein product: CATSNRVGNQPQHF. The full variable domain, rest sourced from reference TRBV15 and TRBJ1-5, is DAMVIQNPRYQVTQFGKPVTLSCSQTLNHNVMYWYQQKSSQAPKLLFHYYDKDFNNEADTPDNFQSRRPNTSFCFLDIRSPGLGDTAMYLCATSNRVGNQPQHFGDGTRLSIL.

The CDR3 region is CASSPNSGGLTDTQYF. In DNA, the CDR3 is TGTGCCAGCAGCCCCAATAGCGGGGGGCTTACAGATACGCAGTATTTT. The rearrangement joins TRBV5-4 to TRBJ2-3; 10 nucleotides match TRBD2. CDR1 and CDR2 from the germline V gene are SGHNT and YYREEE (reference sequence). With V trimmed by 4 bases and J by 3 bases, 8 bases remained unmatched. The CDR3 sequence is 16 residues long.

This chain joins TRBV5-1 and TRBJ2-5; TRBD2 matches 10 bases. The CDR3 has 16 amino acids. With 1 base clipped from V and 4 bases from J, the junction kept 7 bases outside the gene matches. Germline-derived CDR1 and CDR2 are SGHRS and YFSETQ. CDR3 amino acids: CASSLRAGGLIETQYF. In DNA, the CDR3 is TGCGCCAGCAGCTTGAGAGCGGGGGGGCTGATAGAGACCCAGTACTTC.

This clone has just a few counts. In DNA form, the CDR3 reads TGTGCCAGCAGCCCCGCCGGGACAGTTTGGTCCGAGCAGTACTTC. This sequence encodes CASSPAGTVWSEQYF. This sequence joins TRBV7-7 and TRBJ2-7, with TRBD1 identical over 7 bases. The CDR3 contains 15 residues. CDR1 is SSHAT, CDR2 FNYEAQ, per germline (reference sequence). With V trimmed by 5 bases and J by 6 bases, 13 bases remained unmatched.

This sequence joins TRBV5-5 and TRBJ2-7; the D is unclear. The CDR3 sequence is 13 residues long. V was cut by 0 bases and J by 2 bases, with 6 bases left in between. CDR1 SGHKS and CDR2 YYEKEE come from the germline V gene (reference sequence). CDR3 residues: CASSLDTTYEQYF. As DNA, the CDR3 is TGTGCCAGCAGCTTGGACACCACCTACGAGCAGTACTTC. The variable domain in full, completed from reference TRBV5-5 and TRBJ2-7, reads DAGVTQSPTHLIKTRGQQVTLRCSPISGHKSVSWYQQVLGQGPQFIFQYYEKEERGRGNFPDRFSARQFPNYSSELNVNALLLGDSALYLCASSLDTTYEQYFGPGTRLTVT.

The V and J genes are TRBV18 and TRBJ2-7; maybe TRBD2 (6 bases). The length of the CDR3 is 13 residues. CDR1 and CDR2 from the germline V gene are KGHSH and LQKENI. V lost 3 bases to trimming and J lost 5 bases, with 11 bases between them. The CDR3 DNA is TGTGCCAGCTCACCGTCGGGGGTAGACGAGCAGTACTTC. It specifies CASSPSGVDEQYF.

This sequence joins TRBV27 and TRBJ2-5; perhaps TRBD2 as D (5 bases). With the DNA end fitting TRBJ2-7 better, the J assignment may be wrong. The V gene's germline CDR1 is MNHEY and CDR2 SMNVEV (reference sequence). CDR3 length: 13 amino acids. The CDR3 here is CASSPGIPYEQYF. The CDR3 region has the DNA TGTGCCAGCAGTCCCGGGATTCCCTACGAGCAGTACTTC.

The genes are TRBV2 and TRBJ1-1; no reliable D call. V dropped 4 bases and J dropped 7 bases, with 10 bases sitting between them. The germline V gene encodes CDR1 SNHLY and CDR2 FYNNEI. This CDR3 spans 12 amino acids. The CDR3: CASSVHSGEAFF. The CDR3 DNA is TGTGCCAGCAGTGTACACAGTGGTGAAGCTTTCTTT.

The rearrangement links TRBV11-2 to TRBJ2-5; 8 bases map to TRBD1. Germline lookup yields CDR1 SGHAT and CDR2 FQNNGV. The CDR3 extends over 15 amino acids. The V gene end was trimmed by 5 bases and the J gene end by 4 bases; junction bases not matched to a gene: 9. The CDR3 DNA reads TGTGCCAGCAGCACCGGCCTCAGGGGGCGAGAGACCCAGTACTTC. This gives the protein CASSTGLRGRETQYF.

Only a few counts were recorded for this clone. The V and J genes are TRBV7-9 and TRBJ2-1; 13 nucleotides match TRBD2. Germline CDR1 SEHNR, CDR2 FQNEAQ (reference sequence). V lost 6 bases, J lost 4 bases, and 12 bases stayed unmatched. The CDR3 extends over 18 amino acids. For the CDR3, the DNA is TGTGCCAGCAGGTACCCGGGACTAGCGGGGATCGGATACAATGAGCAGTTCTTC. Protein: CASRYPGLAGIGYNEQFF.